This T cell receptor beta chain was identified in a study of T-cell reconstitution after alpha-beta-depleted transplantation in children. Study conclusions and caveats: Counts and diversity of T cells one year after transplant came mostly from newly produced T cells. Several hundred rapidly expanded clones from non-depleted graft cells reportedly supplied alpha-beta T cells about two months post-transplant.

Note on this clonotype: Its antigen is still unknown.

V was pared by 3 bases and J by 6 bases, with 9 bases of the junction left unmatched. Germline V lookup: CDR1 SGHVT, CDR2 SQSDAQ. The CDR3 totals 16 residues. Unique molecular identifiers were built into the TCRbeta library. TCRdb reanalysed the PCR reads using MiXCR and keeps one entry per CDR3 protein. The sample lists around 800,000 distinct CDR3 sequences, about 16% occurring once. The material was PBMCs, mostly from graft donor cells, obtained 360 days after TCRalphabeta/CD19-depleted stem cell transplant. This sequence originates from a male patient younger than 18 who had a stem cell transplant for acute lymphoblastic leukemia, so the T cells may come from the graft donor. V gene TRBV7-4 combines with J gene TRBJ2-1; 9 nucleotides line up with TRBD1. CDR3 amino acids: CASSLAQGALVNEQFF. The CDR3, as DNA: TGTGCCAGCAGCTTGGCACAGGGGGCGCTTGTCAATGAGCAGTTCTTC.